Below, 14 T cell receptor beta chains from the same sample are listed, as sequenced in a study of response to subunit inactivated influenza vaccine. One entry per CDR3 protein results from TCRdb running MiXCR on the RT-PCR reads. Of 600,000 to 850,000 distinct CDR3 sequences in the sample, around 13% were seen once. The specimen was PBMCs from blood, collected 14 days before vaccination. All receptors derive from a man aged 50 or older who received an inactivated influenza vaccine.

This clonotype occurred a few times. The chain employs TRBV5-1 and TRBJ2-5; 7 positions match TRBD1. V gave up 6 bases and J gave up 5 bases; unmatched junction bases: 13. From germline, CDR1 is SGHRS and CDR2 YFSETQ. The CDR3 is made up of 15 amino acids. The CDR3 DNA follows: TGCGCCAGCACGTCGGCAGGGGGTTTTCGCGAGACCCAGTACTTC. As protein: CASTSAGGFRETQYF.

This clonotype occurred many times. The chain couples TRBV5-1 to TRBJ2-5; no reliable D call. Germline CDR1 SGHRS, CDR2 YFSETQ. The V end was cut by 1 base, the J end by 5 bases, with 9 bases between. CDR3 length: 13 residues. The CDR3 DNA is TGCGCCAGCAGCTTGACAGTGAGGGAGACCCAGTACTTC. It translates to CASSLTVRETQYF.

The chain couples TRBV27 to TRBJ2-1; TRBD2 matches at 8 bases. The germline V gene encodes CDR1 MNHEY and CDR2 SMNVEV (reference sequence). The CDR3 is 16 amino acids. The CDR3: CFGPFGGRIPYNEQFF. The CDR3 coding sequence is TGTTTCGGGCCGTTCGGCGGGAGGATACCCTACAATGAGCAGTTCTTC.

The table lists this clonotype with a few counts. This sequence joins TRBV10-2 and TRBJ2-7; 7 nucleotides match TRBD1. CDR3 length equals 13 residues. Germline V gene sequence: CDR1 WSHSY, CDR2 SAAADI. Losses at the gene ends were 8 bases for V and 6 bases for J; bases not matched to a gene: 10. CDR3 bases: TGCGCCAGCTCCGAGAGGGGGCCCATCGAGCAGTACTTC. Its translation is CASSERGPIEQYF.

Comment on this clonotype: The junction shows a germline mismatch at one end, possibly a read error. The chain carries TRBV9 and TRBJ2-1, with D unresolved. This CDR3 is built from 13 residues. CDR1 SGDLS and CDR2 YYNGEE come from the germline V gene. The CDR3 reads CASSVGSSNERFF. The CDR3 DNA sequence: TGTGCCAGCAGCGTAGGAAGTAGCAATGAGCGGTTCTTC.

This chain connects TRBV19 to TRBJ2-7, with 7 bases lining up with TRBD2. This CDR3 region has 15 residues. The V segment lost 5 bases and the J segment 3 bases; nucleotides outside the gene matches: 10. CDR1 LNHDA and CDR2 SQIVND come from the germline V gene (reference sequence). This chain's CDR3 is CASSFSGLGRYEQYF. Written as DNA, the CDR3 is TGTGCCAGTAGTTTCTCCGGACTAGGACGCTACGAGCAGTACTTC.

The CDR3 sequence is CASRPEAGPANEQFF. Here the CDR3 DNA reads TGTGCCAGCAGACCCGAAGCGGGGCCCGCGAATGAGCAGTTCTTC. The rearrangement links TRBV2 to TRBJ2-1; 7 nucleotides match TRBD2. Germline loops: CDR1 SNHLY, CDR2 FYNNEI. The CDR3 has 15 residues. Trimming cost V 6 bases and J 7 bases; bases outside gene matches: 12.

Worth noting for this clonotype: Being one base from a much bigger clone, this may be a read error. The V and J genes are TRBV20-1 and TRBJ2-4, with D possibly matching TRBD1 (6 bases). This CDR3 is 13 amino acids long. Germline CDR1 DFQATT, CDR2 SNEGSKA (reference sequence). The V end was cut by 3 bases, the J end by 5 bases, with 11 bases between. The CDR3 here is CSARGAVENIQYF. The CDR3 DNA follows: TGCAGTGCTAGGGGGGCGGTCGAAAACATTCAGTACTTC.

The genes are TRBV7-9 and TRBJ2-5; perhaps D is TRBD1 or TRBD2 (5 bases each). Germline loops: CDR1 SEHNR, CDR2 FQNEAQ (reference sequence). Trimming left V 7 bases short and J 1 base short, with 13 bases between. The CDR3 has 14 residues. This chain's CDR3 is CASNHKGSQETQYF. The DNA for the CDR3 is TGTGCCAGCAACCACAAGGGGAGCCAAGAGACCCAGTACTTC.

This clonotype showed up just a few times. This sequence joins TRBV4-3 and TRBJ2-1; 13 bases line up with TRBD2. CDR1 is LGHNA, CDR2 YSLEER, per germline. The CDR3 totals 16 residues. Trimming cost V 3 bases and J 10 bases; bases outside gene matches: 9. The CDR3 region is CASSQTGLAGVREQFF. The CDR3 DNA reads TGCGCCAGCAGCCAGACTGGACTAGCGGGAGTAAGAGAGCAGTTCTTC.

The chain uses TRBV5-1 and TRBJ2-3; D unclear. This CDR3 is 15 amino acids long. Germline V gives CDR1 SGHRS, CDR2 YFSETQ. The V and J ends lost 4 bases and 1 base respectively, with 13 bases between them. The CDR3 reads CASSQLGPGTDTQYF. CDR3 coding DNA: TGCGCCAGCAGCCAGCTTGGCCCCGGCACAGATACGCAGTATTTT.

Notes on this clonotype: The junction and the germline gene differ at one end; a read error may be behind it. DNA for the CDR3: TGTGCCAGTAGCGGGGGGGGTTCAGATACGCAGTATTTT. It yields the protein CASSGGGSDTQYF. The chain couples TRBV9 to TRBJ2-3; TRBD2 matches 11 bases. This CDR3 region has 13 residues. Germline V gene lookup returns CDR1 SGDLS and CDR2 YYNGEE.

Details on this clonotype: Its ends do not fully match the called genes, so a read error is possible. The chain is built from TRBV7-3 and TRBJ2-2; no reliable D call. There are 12 residues in the CDR3. CDR1 and CDR2 from the germline V gene are SGHTA and FQGTGA. CDR3 amino acids: CAISVNTGELFF. The CDR3 region has the DNA TGTGCCATCAGCGTAAACACCGGGGAGCTGTTTTTT.

This clonotype was recorded a few times. At one end, the junction sequence differs from germline, possibly due to a read error. CDR3 sequence: CASRLAGDAFSTDTQYF. CDR3 DNA sequence: TGTGCCAGCAGATTAGCGGGGGATGCATTTAGCACAGATACGCAGTATTTT. The chain employs TRBV7-2 and TRBJ2-3; 9 nucleotides align to TRBD2. Per germline, CDR1 SGHTA and CDR2 FQGNSA. This CDR3 region has 17 residues.